The 24 T cell receptor beta chains below come from one sample, sequenced in a study of T cell repertoires in cytomegalovirus infection. These receptors have no identified antigens. TCRdb re-derived calls from the reads in MiXCR, one entry per CDR3 protein. The sample carries 200,000 or so distinct CDR3 sequences, roughly 34% recorded once. The specimen was CD8+ T cells from cultured PBMCs, collected from culture after CMV antigen stimulation. The source of these receptors is a human donor in good health (CMV status not recorded). Some clones in this sample may be carry-over from other donors' samples.

In nucleotides, the CDR3 is TGCGCCAGCAGTGAGTCGAGGGCAGCGTTCATTAATGAAAAACTGTTTTTT. Protein product: CASSESRAAFINEKLFF. The chain links TRBV10-2 to TRBJ1-4; D ambiguous. CDR1 WSHSY and CDR2 SAAADI come from the germline V gene. V lost 0 bases to trimming and J lost 4 bases, with 15 bases between them. CDR3 size: 17 residues.

This clonotype was seen ten or more times. The chain combines TRBV12-3 or TRBV12-4 with TRBJ1-5; D may be TRBD1 (5 bases). CDR3 length: 17 residues. The V end was cut by 8 bases, the J end by 0 bases, with 20 bases between. The DNA of the CDR3 is TGTGCCAGCGCCCCCGGGAGGGGTGAACCTAGCAATCAGCCCCAGCATTTT. Protein product: CASAPGRGEPSNQPQHF.

This clonotype was counted ten times or more. This chain uses TRBV7-9 with TRBJ2-5; tentative D call: TRBD2 (5 bases). The CDR3 extends over 14 amino acids. V was shortened by 1 base and J by 1 base, with 7 bases between the two germline ends. Germline assignment: CDR1 SEHNR and CDR2 FQNEAQ (reference sequence). DNA for the CDR3: TGTGCCAGCAGCTTAGGGGAGATCCAAGAGACCCAGTACTTC. Translating gives CASSLGEIQETQYF.

The V call is TRBV2, the J call TRBJ1-1, with a tentative D call TRBD1 (6 bases). The CDR3 totals 13 residues. Looked up from germline, CDR1 is SNHLY and CDR2 is FYNNEI. With 7 bases removed from V and 3 bases from J, the gap between germline ends came to 12 bases. The CDR3 DNA sequence: TGTGCCAGCAAGGATGGGGGCTACACTGAAGCTTTCTTT. Translating gives CASKDGGYTEAFF.

The V and J genes are TRBV12-3 or TRBV12-4 and TRBJ1-1; tentative D call: TRBD1 (5 bases). This CDR3 is built from 13 residues. The V gene lost 4 bases and the J gene lost 5 bases, with 11 bases spanning the gap. The CDR3 sequence: CASSSRVRTEAFF. CDR3 nucleotide sequence: TGTGCCAGCAGTTCCAGGGTTAGGACTGAAGCTTTCTTT.

The chain has TRBV2 and TRBJ2-5; a weak D match, TRBD1 (6 bases). In germline, CDR1 is SNHLY, CDR2 FYNNEI. Trimming pared 6 bases from V and 1 base from J, leaving 12 bases between. The CDR3 loop spans 14 amino acids. The CDR3 nucleotides read TGTGCCAGCAGGAGGACAGAGTCCCAAGAGACCCAGTACTTC. It encodes CASRRTESQETQYF.

The chain employs TRBV7-6 and TRBJ1-1, with D possibly matching TRBD1 (5 bases). CDR3 length: 15 residues. From germline, CDR1 is SGHVS and CDR2 FNYEAQ. Trimming pared 7 bases from V and 4 bases from J, leaving 19 bases between. CDR3 sequence (DNA): TGTGCCAGCACCAATATTCAGCCGGGGGGCACTGAAGCTTTCTTT. Protein product: CASTNIQPGGTEAFF.

V gene TRBV7-4 combines with J gene TRBJ2-7; 9 positions match TRBD1. CDR1 is SGHVT, CDR2 SQSDAQ, per germline. This CDR3 comprises 14 residues. The V segment lost 4 bases and the J segment 6 bases; nucleotides outside the gene matches: 7. The CDR3 loop is CASSSGTGIGEQYF. Here the CDR3 DNA reads TGTGCCAGCAGCTCCGGGACAGGGATCGGCGAGCAGTACTTC.

The CDR3 loop reads CASSLSYGSGRIGVSGELFF. The CDR3 DNA reads as TGTGCCAGCAGCCTCTCTTATGGTAGCGGGAGAATCGGTGTCTCCGGGGAGCTGTTTTTT. The rearrangement joins TRBV7-9 to TRBJ2-2; TRBD2 matches 9 bases. Germline lookup yields CDR1 SEHNR and CDR2 FQNEAQ (reference sequence). Germline trimming cut 5 bases from V and 6 bases from J; bases unmatched to any gene: 22. The CDR3 runs 20 residues.

This clonotype was found once. The gene calls are TRBV12-3 or TRBV12-4 and TRBJ1-2; D is ambiguous. The CDR3 extends over 11 amino acids. The V end lost 7 bases, the J end lost 5 bases, and 8 bases lay between the germline ends. The CDR3 DNA reads as TGTGCCAGCACAGGAGCATATGGCTACACCTTC. Translating it yields CASTGAYGYTF.

This chain connects TRBV13 to TRBJ2-2; TRBD2 matches at 8 bases. J lost 5 bases, V lost 3 bases, and 11 bases had no gene match. The CDR3 is 17 residues long. Germline V gene lookup returns CDR1 PRHDT and CDR2 FYEKMQ (reference sequence). This CDR3 is CASSFDQRERWTGELFF. Written as DNA, the CDR3 is TGTGCCAGCAGCTTCGATCAGCGGGAGAGGTGGACCGGGGAGCTGTTTTTT.

This clonotype turned up a few times. The chain uses TRBV12-3 or TRBV12-4 and TRBJ2-7; weak D call: TRBD1 (6 bases). Trimming took off 4 bases at V and 2 bases at J, with 18 bases between the two ends. The CDR3 contains 16 residues. The CDR3: CASSSWDTSEPYEQYF. CDR3 nucleotide sequence: TGTGCCAGCAGTTCGTGGGACACCTCCGAACCCTACGAGCAGTACTTC.

J is TRBJ2-2 and V is TRBV7-8; a weak D match, TRBD2 (5 bases). There are 13 residues in the CDR3. Trimming cost V 4 bases and J 8 bases, with 11 bases left between them. CDR1 SGHVS and CDR2 FQNEAQ come from the germline V gene. CDR3 sequence reads: CASSYKLAGELFF. The CDR3 coding sequence is TGTGCCAGCAGCTATAAATTAGCGGGGGAGCTGTTTTTT.

The CDR3 spells CASPRGVAGENQGGQFF. Written as DNA, the CDR3 is TGTGCCAGCCCAAGAGGAGTAGCGGGGGAAAATCAAGGGGGGCAGTTCTTC. This chain joins TRBV2 and TRBJ2-1; the match to TRBD2 covers 9 bases. CDR1 SNHLY and CDR2 FYNNEI come from the germline V gene. This CDR3 contains 17 residues. With V trimmed by 8 bases and J by 12 bases, 23 bases remained unmatched.

This clonotype was seen a few times. The rearrangement links TRBV27 to TRBJ2-2; D is undetermined. The CDR3 spans 13 residues. The germline V gene encodes CDR1 MNHEY and CDR2 SMNVEV (reference sequence). Trimming took off 5 bases at V and 0 bases at J, with 4 bases between the two ends. The chain's CDR3 is CASSGANTGELFF. CDR3 bases: TGTGCCAGCAGTGGCGCGAACACCGGGGAGCTGTTTTTT.

The chain carries TRBV28 and TRBJ2-6; D ambiguous. The CDR3 covers 16 residues. V dropped 6 bases and J dropped 0 bases, with 12 bases sitting between them. Germline V gene data show CDR1 as MDHEN and CDR2 as SYDVKM. CDR3: CASRGLSGSGANVLTF. For the CDR3, the DNA is TGTGCCAGCAGGGGCCTATCGGGCTCTGGGGCCAACGTCCTGACTTTC.

Comment on this clonotype: A much more abundant neighbour one base away suggests this may be a read error. The CDR3 bases are TGTGCCAGCAGCCCACCGGGACTAGCGGGATTTAACGAGCAGAACTTC. It encodes CASSPPGLAGFNEQNF. The chain carries TRBV7-2 and TRBJ2-7, with 13 bases aligning to TRBD2. The length of the CDR3 is 16 residues. The V gene's germline CDR1 is SGHTA and CDR2 FQGNSA.

This clonotype came up many times. The chain is built from TRBV7-6 and TRBJ2-7, with D tentatively TRBD1 (6 bases). CDR3 length: 15 residues. Germline loops: CDR1 SGHVS, CDR2 FNYEAQ. V lost 4 bases to trimming and J lost 2 bases, with 15 bases between them. CDR3 bases: TGTGCCAGCAGCTACAGGGCAATCGAGACCTACGAGCAGTACTTC. Its protein product is CASSYRAIETYEQYF.

J is TRBJ2-1 and V is TRBV11-3, with 14 nucleotides matching TRBD2. Trimming at V came to 5 bases and at J to 8 bases, leaving 2 bases not matched to a gene. The length of the CDR3 is 14 residues. The germline CDR1 and CDR2 sequences are SGHNT and YENEEA. CDR3: CASSEGLAGDEQFF. The CDR3, as DNA: TGTGCCAGCAGCGAGGGACTAGCGGGGGATGAGCAGTTCTTC.

This clonotype was seen a few times. The V gene is TRBV11-2, the J gene TRBJ1-5; D might be TRBD1 (5 bases). V lost 0 bases and J lost 7, with 10 bases in between. Germline CDR1 reads SGHAT; CDR2 reads FQNNGV. The CDR3 is 14 amino acids. CDR3: CASSLDQGSQPQHF. In nucleotides, the CDR3 is TGTGCCAGCAGCTTAGATCAGGGAAGCCAGCCCCAGCATTTT.

The CDR3 bases are TGTGCCACCAGTGATAAGTCCCCTCCTAGCGGAAGATACAATGAGCAGTTCTTC. This translates into CATSDKSPPSGRYNEQFF. This rearrangement joins TRBV24-1 to TRBJ2-1; 7 bases agree with TRBD2. CDR3 size: 18 residues. The trim removed 3 bases at V and 4 bases at J, leaving 14 bases unmatched. CDR1 KGHDR and CDR2 SFDVKD come from the germline V gene.

The chain uses TRBV7-9 and TRBJ1-2; the match to TRBD1 covers 8 bases. CDR3 length: 16 amino acids. Germline CDR1 and CDR2: SEHNR and FQNEAQ (reference sequence). J gave up 4 bases and V 5 bases, and 12 bases lay outside the gene matches. The CDR3 bases are TGTGCCAGCAGCGACGGGACAGGCGTCCGGGGCTATGGCTACACCTTC. Translation gives CASSDGTGVRGYGYTF.

This clonotype was observed a handful of times. CDR3 residues: CSVLSGTDFAQYF. DNA of the CDR3: TGCAGCGTACTTTCCGGGACCGACTTTGCCCAGTACTTC. The rearrangement uses TRBV29-1 and TRBJ2-5, with D possibly called TRBD1 or TRBD2 (5 bases each). V was shortened by 6 bases and J by 9 bases, with 20 bases between the two germline ends. The CDR3 length is 13 residues. Per the germline V gene, CDR1 is SQVTM and CDR2 is ANQGSEA.

The genes are TRBV7-2 and TRBJ1-2, with 7 bases matching TRBD1. CDR3 length equals 16 residues. Germline values: CDR1 SGHTA, CDR2 FQGNSA. V trimming: 0 bases; J trimming: 8 bases; junction bases outside the gene matches: 12. As DNA, the CDR3 is TGTGCCAGCAGCTTAGCTCCCTTGACAGGGAAGGGCGGCTACACCTTC. This sequence encodes CASSLAPLTGKGGYTF.